This TCR beta chain is from a study of blood T cell repertoires in COVID-19. Background on the study: Donors in the United States, Italy and Spain gave samples during acute or convalescent COVID-19. Sources were T cells, B-cell-depleted T cells, or PBMCs; the material itself was cDNA or gDNA.

In the study's own analysis: Reference gene primer amplification yielded estimated nucleated cell counts. The assay was immunoSEQ multiplex PCR, and TCRdb's table has in-frame clones only and misses some. The V and J calls and the clone size are those of that table, but D and trimming were determined from the DNA. The sample contains about 200,000 clones, almost 85% of which appear only once. Followed over time, Seattle patients had been enrolled while infection was active. Germline loops: CDR1 SGDLS, CDR2 YYNGEE. CDR3 size: 13 residues. V shed 0 bases and J shed 1 base, with 4 bases lying between them.

The clonotype comes from a woman between 70 and 85 years old with COVID-19, enrolled during active disease. V and J are TRBV9 and TRBJ1-1; no firm D call. Source material: peripheral blood. The chain's CDR3 is CASSVATNTEAFF. The DNA for the CDR3 is TGTGCCAGCAGCGTAGCTACGAACACTGAAGCTTTCTTT.